Following are 12 T cell receptor beta chains from one sample sequenced in a study of blood T cell repertoires in COVID-19. The method was immunoSEQ multiplex PCR; TCRdb's version includes in-frame clones alone and lacks a portion of them. This sample carries some 100,000 clones, approximately 87% of them seen once, and the ten largest clones take roughly 1.5%. The specimen was peripheral blood. The receptors here all came from a human donor with active COVID-19. The donor label of this sample is uncertain.

This chain joins TRBV3-1 (or the pseudogene TRBV3-2) and TRBJ2-7, with TRBD2 as a possible D gene (5 bases). Germline CDR1 LGHDT, CDR2 YNNKEL (reference sequence). Trimming took off 0 bases at V and 6 bases at J, with 9 bases between the two ends. The CDR3 length is 13 residues. The CDR3 loop reads CASSQEGVAEQYF. CDR3 sequence (DNA): TGTGCCAGCAGCCAAGAGGGAGTAGCCGAGCAGTACTTC.

The chain is built from TRBV12-5 and TRBJ1-6; D gene uncertain. The germline CDR1 and CDR2 sequences are LGHNT and FRNRAP. CDR3 length: 11 amino acids. Trimming shortened V by 4 bases and J by 7 bases, and 2 bases separated the two germline ends. The CDR3 nucleotides read TGTGCTAGTGGTTCAAATTCACCCCTCCACTTT. Translation: CASGSNSPLHF.

The V gene is TRBV10-2, the J gene TRBJ2-7; 10 positions match TRBD1. The CDR3 has 15 amino acids. Germline CDR1 reads WSHSY; CDR2 reads SAAADI. V was clipped by 3 bases and J by 2 bases; unmatched bases: 4. CDR3 DNA: TGCGCCAGCAGTGATCTAGGGACAGGGGCCTACGAGCAGTACTTC. As protein: CASSDLGTGAYEQYF.

V usage is TRBV20-1 and J usage is TRBJ2-7; D possibly corresponds to TRBD1 (5 bases). The CDR3 runs 15 residues. V lost 3 bases to trimming and J lost 0 bases, with 15 bases between them. The germline V gene encodes CDR1 DFQATT and CDR2 SNEGSKA (reference sequence). For the CDR3, the DNA is TGCAGTGCTAGTCCCCCAAGACAGAACTCCTACGAGCAGTACTTC. Translated, it gives CSASPPRQNSYEQYF.

V usage is TRBV14 and J usage is TRBJ2-3, with 8 bases matching TRBD1. The V segment lost 4 bases and the J segment 1 base; nucleotides outside the gene matches: 10. CDR1 is SGHDN and CDR2 is FVKESK in the germline V gene. The CDR3 sequence is 17 residues long. DNA for the CDR3: TGTGCCAGCAGCCTCACGGTCCCGGGACAGGGCACAGATACGCAGTATTTT. It codes for CASSLTVPGQGTDTQYF.

The chain carries TRBV14 and TRBJ2-5; D unclear. In germline, CDR1 is SGHDN, CDR2 FVKESK. The CDR3 has 11 amino acids. Trimming cost V 1 base and J 7 bases, with 4 bases left between them. CDR3 amino acids: CASSQGLTQYF. CDR3 nucleotides: TGTGCCAGCAGCCAAGGTCTGACCCAGTACTTC. Looking up the rest from reference TRBV14 and TRBJ2-5 gives the full variable domain: EAGVTQFPSHSVIEKGQTVTLRCDPISGHDNLYWYRRVMGKEIKFLLHFVKESKQDESGMPNNRFLAERTGGTYSTLKVQPAELEDSGVYFCASSQGLTQYFGPGTRLLVL.

The J gene is TRBJ2-2, the V gene TRBV9; TRBD1 is a possible D gene (6 bases). Between the trimmed V and J ends, which lost 0 bases and 1 base, there was a span of 13 bases. This CDR3 contains 17 residues. Germline V gene data show CDR1 as SGDLS and CDR2 as YYNGEE. The CDR3: CASSVEDNRVNTGELFF. CDR3 in DNA: TGTGCCAGCAGCGTAGAAGATAACAGGGTGAACACCGGGGAGCTGTTTTTT.

The chain is built from TRBV11-2 and TRBJ1-2; D might be TRBD1 (5 bases). There are 14 residues in the CDR3. CDR1 is SGHAT and CDR2 is FQNNGV in the germline V gene. V was cut by 0 bases and J by 5 bases, with 10 bases left in between. Here the CDR3 DNA reads TGTGCCAGCAGCTTAGATCCAGGGCTGTATGGCTACACCTTC. It yields the protein CASSLDPGLYGYTF.

This clone was picked up a small number of times. The chain recombines TRBV5-1 with TRBJ1-6; D might be TRBD1 (6 bases). The CDR3 consists of 15 residues. Trimming shortened V by 0 bases and J by 7 bases, and 11 bases separated the two germline ends. Per germline, CDR1 SGHRS and CDR2 YFSETQ. The CDR3 DNA sequence: TGCGCCAGCAGCTTGGGACAGGCTTACAATTCACCCCTCCACTTT. Protein sequence: CASSLGQAYNSPLHF.

This rearrangement joins TRBV5-1 to TRBJ2-1, with TRBD2 matching 15 bases. Trimming took 4 bases from V and 6 from J; bases not matched to a gene: 11. The CDR3 loop spans 18 amino acids. Germline CDR1 is SGHRS and CDR2 is YFSETQ. The chain's CDR3 is CASSPGLAGGLSSNEQFF. In DNA, the CDR3 is TGCGCCAGCAGCCCCGGACTAGCGGGGGGGTTGTCTTCCAATGAGCAGTTCTTC.

This clone was counted once. This chain uses TRBV7-9 with TRBJ2-5; 9 bases map to TRBD2. Germline V lookup: CDR1 SEHNR, CDR2 FQNEAQ (reference sequence). The V segment lost 5 bases and the J segment 3 bases; nucleotides outside the gene matches: 10. The CDR3 loop spans 16 amino acids. This chain's CDR3 is CASSPGWVAGEETQYF. CDR3 in DNA: TGTGCCAGCAGCCCCGGTTGGGTAGCGGGGGAAGAGACCCAGTACTTC.

V gene TRBV27 combines with J gene TRBJ2-7, with 7 bases that match TRBD1. Looked up from germline, CDR1 is MNHEY and CDR2 is SMNVEV (reference sequence). This CDR3 spans 13 amino acids. J was trimmed by 3 bases and V by 5 bases; bases with no gene match: 4. The CDR3 region has the DNA TGTGCCAGCAGTGTGACAGGGAACTACGAGCAGTACTTC. Protein sequence: CASSVTGNYEQYF.